These 28 T cell receptor beta chains were all obtained from the same sample, sequenced in a study of vaccination effects on CD4 cells after COVID-19. The antigens for these receptors are not known. Measured with immunoSEQ multiplex PCR; TCRdb has only the in-frame clones, and not every one. The sample consists of 42,000 or so clones, 75% of them appearing once. ViraFEST expansion of antigen-specific CD4+ T cells with viral peptide pools preceded sequencing. When 10 to 11 days of culture had elapsed, CD4+ T cells were isolated. The person's infection with SARS-CoV-2, confirmed by PCR, took place between March and December 2020. The sequencing used CD4+ T cells from PBMCs cultured with a peptide pool, collected before COVID-19 vaccination. These receptors all stem from a human donor who had a prior SARS-CoV-2 infection.

This clone was seen only once. V and J are TRBV29-1 and TRBJ2-7; 15 bases are shared with TRBD2. Trimming cost V 5 bases and J 3 bases; bases outside gene matches: 8. The CDR3 contains 16 residues. Germline loops: CDR1 SQVTM, CDR2 ANQGSEA. The DNA for the CDR3 is TGCAGCGTTAGTTGGACTAGCGGGAGGGCCCTCTACGAGCAGTACTTC. Translated, it gives CSVSWTSGRALYEQYF.

The table lists this clone with a few counts. This rearrangement joins TRBV7-9 to TRBJ1-3; D is uncertain. The CDR3 is 15 residues long. The germline CDR1 and CDR2 sequences are SEHNR and FQNEAQ (reference sequence). Trimming took 2 bases from V and 0 from J, leaving 8 bases between them. The chain's CDR3 is CASSLNSGSGNTIYF. The CDR3 DNA is TGTGCCAGCAGCTTAAATTCGGGCTCTGGAAACACCATATATTTT.

The V gene is TRBV11-3, the J gene TRBJ2-7, with TRBD2 identical over 8 bases. The germline V gene has CDR1 SGHNT and CDR2 YENEEA. J lost 1 base, V lost 3 bases, and 5 bases had no gene match. The CDR3 covers 15 residues. CDR3 amino acids: CASSFLLAGSYEQYF. CDR3 nucleotide sequence: TGTGCCAGCAGCTTCTTGTTAGCGGGATCCTACGAGCAGTACTTC. The full variable domain, with the rest looked up from reference TRBV11-3 and TRBJ2-7, is EAGVVQSPRYKIIEKKQPVAFWCNPISGHNTLYWYLQNLGQGPELLIRYENEEAVDDSQLPKDRFSAERLKGVDSTLKIQPAELGDSAVYLCASSFLLAGSYEQYFGPGTRLTVT.

V and J are TRBV18 and TRBJ1-6, with 8 bases lining up with TRBD1. CDR1 KGHSH and CDR2 LQKENI come from the germline V gene. This CDR3 spans 15 amino acids. The trim removed 3 bases at V and 7 bases at J, leaving 5 bases unmatched. The CDR3 spells CASSPRTGRNSPLHF. CDR3 bases: TGTGCCAGCTCACCCCGGACAGGGCGGAATTCACCCCTCCACTTT.

This clone was picked up a small number of times. The chain has TRBV5-4 and TRBJ1-1; 10 bases map to TRBD1. V dropped 0 bases and J dropped 2; count of bases not matched to a gene: 4. There are 16 residues in the CDR3. The germline V gene encodes CDR1 SGHNT and CDR2 YYREEE (reference sequence). The CDR3: CASSLVGQGTNTEAFF. The CDR3 nucleotides read TGTGCCAGCAGCTTGGTGGGACAGGGGACAAACACTGAAGCTTTCTTT. Complete variable domain (other parts from reference TRBV5-4 and TRBJ1-1): ETGVTQSPTHLIKTRGQQVTLRCSSQSGHNTVSWYQQALGQGPQFIFQYYREEENGRGNFPPRFSGLQFPNYSSELNVNALELDDSALYLCASSLVGQGTNTEAFFGQGTRLTVV.

The DNA for the CDR3 is TGTGCCAGCAGTTGGACAGGGGACCCCCAAGGGTCCCAGTACTTC. The encoded protein is CASSWTGDPQGSQYF. This sequence joins TRBV6-5 and TRBJ2-5, with 9 bases that match TRBD1. Looked up from germline, CDR1 is MNHEY and CDR2 is SVGAGI. V lost 4 bases to trimming and J lost 9 bases; unmatched junction nucleotides: 12. This CDR3 has 15 amino acids.

V gene TRBV27 combines with J gene TRBJ1-2, with D possibly matching TRBD1 (5 bases). Trimming left V 7 bases short and J 9 bases short, with 18 bases between. This CDR3 region has 13 residues. CDR1 and CDR2 from the germline V gene are MNHEY and SMNVEV (reference sequence). The CDR3 DNA reads TGTGCCAGCAAGAGCCCAGGGTATTTGAGCTACACCTTC. It yields the protein CASKSPGYLSYTF.

This clone is labeled medium-sized. The chain joins TRBV27 to TRBJ1-1; D is perhaps TRBD1 (5 bases). There are 14 residues in the CDR3. Germline V CDR1 and CDR2: MNHEY, SMNVEV (reference sequence). Trimming shortened V by 7 bases and J by 10 bases, and 22 bases separated the two germline ends. CDR3 in DNA: TGTGCCAGCATCGGCTGGGCCGGGGGTTCGGGAGCTTTCTTT. Amino acids: CASIGWAGGSGAFF.

The chain carries TRBV9 and TRBJ1-1; the D is unclear. This CDR3 is built from 15 residues. Per germline, CDR1 SGDLS and CDR2 YYNGEE. Trimming pared 4 bases from V and 1 base from J, leaving 14 bases between. The CDR3 loop reads CASSLGGGGNTEAFF. Here the CDR3 DNA reads TGTGCCAGCAGCCTCGGCGGAGGTGGGAACACTGAAGCTTTCTTT. The full variable domain, rest sourced from reference TRBV9 and TRBJ1-1, is DSGVTQTPKHLITATGQRVTLRCSPRSGDLSVYWYQQSLDQGLQFLIQYYNGEERAKGNILERFSAQQFPDLHSELNLSSLELGDSALYFCASSLGGGGNTEAFFGQGTRLTVV.

CDR3 sequence reads: CASSRQAGSGTGELFF. CDR3 in DNA: TGCGCCAGCAGCCGCCAGGCTGGGAGTGGCACCGGGGAGCTGTTTTTT. This rearrangement joins TRBV4-3 to TRBJ2-2; TRBD2 is a possible D gene (5 bases). The CDR3 runs to 16 residues. Germline CDR1 is LGHNA and CDR2 is YSLEER. V dropped 4 bases and J dropped 4 bases, with 16 bases sitting between them.

In this sample, this clone turned up a few times. V usage is TRBV7-2 and J usage is TRBJ1-4; D perhaps matches TRBD1 (5 bases). The ends were cut back, 5 bases at V and 8 bases at J, with 12 bases in the middle. Per germline, CDR1 SGHTA and CDR2 FQGNSA. This CDR3 has 13 amino acids. The CDR3 here is CASSEGPGEKLFF. Here the CDR3 DNA reads TGTGCCAGCAGCGAGGGACCGGGGGAAAAACTGTTTTTT. The full variable domain, in which reference TRBV7-2 and TRBJ1-4 provide the parts outside the CDR3, is GAGVSQSPSNKVTEKGKDVELRCDPISGHTALYWYRQSLGQGLEFLIYFQGNSAPDKSGLPSDRFSAERTGGSVSTLTIQRTQQEDSAVYLCASSEGPGEKLFFGSGTQLSVL.

The chain employs TRBV7-9 and TRBJ1-2; a possible D gene is TRBD1 (6 bases). Germline values: CDR1 SEHNR, CDR2 FQNEAQ (reference sequence). This CDR3 has 14 residues. Trimming left V 2 bases short and J 3 bases short, with 10 bases between. Written as DNA, the CDR3 is TGTGCCAGCAGCTTACTTGGGGGGCACTATGGCTACACCTTC. Encoded protein: CASSLLGGHYGYTF.

The chain combines TRBV7-2 with TRBJ2-7; D is uncertain. The V gene's germline CDR1 is SGHTA and CDR2 FQGNSA. The CDR3 totals 11 residues. V lost 6 bases, J lost 3 bases, and 6 bases lay in between. The CDR3 DNA reads as TGTGCCAGCAGTCACTTCTACGAGCAGTACTTC. It specifies CASSHFYEQYF.

The chain couples TRBV12-5 to TRBJ1-6; D may be TRBD1 (5 bases). The CDR3 has 13 amino acids. Per germline, CDR1 LGHNT and CDR2 FRNRAP. V lost 5 bases and J lost 5, with 7 bases in between. CDR3 DNA: TGTGCTAGTGGTGACAGAGATAATTCACCCCTCCACTTT. It translates to CASGDRDNSPLHF.

This clone was counted a single time. The chain is built from TRBV7-9 and TRBJ1-1; unclear D gene. The germline CDR1 and CDR2 sequences are SEHNR and FQNEAQ (reference sequence). Trimming removed 4 bases at V and 3 bases at J, with 18 bases between. The CDR3 has 16 amino acids. CDR3: CASSSPARREDTEAFF. The CDR3 region has the DNA TGTGCCAGCAGCTCCCCCGCCAGACGAGAAGACACTGAAGCTTTCTTT.

CDR3 sequence: CASSLQVLQETQYF. The CDR3 nucleotides are TGCGCCAGCAGCTTACAGGTTCTACAAGAGACCCAGTACTTC. The chain couples TRBV5-1 to TRBJ2-5, with a possible D match to TRBD1 (5 bases). The CDR3 extends over 14 amino acids. The germline gives CDR1 SGHRS, CDR2 YFSETQ. Deletions cut 2 bases from V and 2 bases from J, with 10 bases between.

The chain uses TRBV27 and TRBJ2-3, with TRBD2 matching over 7 bases. CDR3 length: 15 residues. From germline, CDR1 is MNHEY and CDR2 SMNVEV (reference sequence). V shed 11 bases and J 1 base; nucleotides not matched to a gene: 12. The CDR3 reads CALWPWGGRTDTQYF. The CDR3 nucleotides read TGTGCCCTGTGGCCGTGGGGGGGTCGCACAGATACGCAGTATTTT.

The J gene is TRBJ2-1, the V gene TRBV30; the match to TRBD2 covers 8 bases. Germline V gene lookup returns CDR1 GTSNPN and CDR2 SVGIG (reference sequence). The CDR3 spans 15 residues. The V and J ends lost 2 bases and 7 bases, in that order; junction bases with no gene match: 10. Here the CDR3 DNA reads TGTGCCTGGAGTCCTAAAGCTCGGGGGGGGAATGAGCAGTTCTTC. Protein product: CAWSPKARGGNEQFF.

V is TRBV5-4 and J is TRBJ2-5, with 11 bases aligning to TRBD1. The germline CDR1 and CDR2 sequences are SGHNT and YYREEE (reference sequence). The CDR3 has 18 residues. Trimming took 4 bases from V and 1 from J; bases not matched to a gene: 12. The CDR3 here is CASSDKRGQGAPQETQYF. The CDR3 DNA reads TGTGCCAGCAGCGATAAACGAGGACAGGGGGCGCCCCAAGAGACCCAGTACTTC.

The chain recombines TRBV10-3 with TRBJ2-7, with TRBD2 matching 9 bases. The CDR3 is 14 amino acids. V was pared by 8 bases and J by 6 bases, with 11 bases of the junction left unmatched. Germline V gene data show CDR1 as ENHRY and CDR2 as SYGVKD. The CDR3 DNA reads TGTGCCATCGCCACCGGGACTAGCTCGTTCGAGCAGTACTTC. Protein: CAIATGTSSFEQYF.

This chain connects TRBV28 to TRBJ2-1; TRBD2 agrees at 10 bases. Trimming took 4 bases from V and 6 from J; bases not matched to a gene: 9. There are 16 residues in the CDR3. Germline-derived CDR1 and CDR2 are MDHEN and SYDVKM. CDR3 coding DNA: TGTGCCAGCAGTTCCCAAAGCGGGAGGGGCGGCAATGAGCAGTTCTTC. Translating gives CASSSQSGRGGNEQFF.

This clone is judged medium-sized. This sample also contains other DNA sequences that code for the same CDR3. V usage is TRBV4-2 and J usage is TRBJ2-5; 7 bases match TRBD1. The CDR3 contains 14 residues. Germline V lookup: CDR1 LGHNA, CDR2 YNFKEQ. Trimming took 3 bases from V and 3 from J; bases not matched to a gene: 4. For the CDR3, the DNA is TGTGCCAGCAGCCAGGGGACAGCGAAAGAGACCCAGTACTTC. It translates to CASSQGTAKETQYF.

This rearrangement joins TRBV9 to TRBJ2-3; unclear D gene. CDR3 length: 16 residues. From germline, CDR1 is SGDLS and CDR2 YYNGEE. V was trimmed by 0 bases and J by 1 base, leaving 12 bases between them. This CDR3 reads CASSVAFGGGTDTQYF. CDR3 DNA: TGTGCCAGCAGCGTAGCTTTCGGTGGTGGCACAGATACGCAGTATTTT.

The chain carries TRBV5-1 and TRBJ2-7; D may correspond to TRBD1 or TRBD2 (5 bases each). This CDR3 has 17 amino acids. CDR1 is SGHRS and CDR2 is YFSETQ in the germline V gene. V was cut by 0 bases and J by 5 bases, with 21 bases left in between. CDR3 region: CASSLGPTVRGRDEQYF. In nucleotides, the CDR3 is TGCGCCAGCAGCTTGGGGCCGACTGTGAGGGGCCGAGACGAGCAGTACTTC.

The chain employs TRBV5-1 and TRBJ2-3, with 14 bases that match TRBD2. In germline, CDR1 is SGHRS, CDR2 YFSETQ. Trimming cost V 4 bases and J 1 base; bases outside gene matches: 8. The CDR3 has 18 amino acids. CDR3 protein: CASSQGLAGDLGTDTQYF. The CDR3, as DNA: TGCGCCAGCAGCCAGGGACTAGCGGGAGACCTAGGCACAGATACGCAGTATTTT.

The V gene is TRBV25-1, the J gene TRBJ2-6; tentative D call: TRBD2 (5 bases). The V gene lost 2 bases and the J gene lost 2 bases, with 13 bases spanning the gap. In germline, CDR1 is MGHDK, CDR2 SYGVNS. The CDR3 is made up of 17 amino acids. The CDR3 nucleotides read TGTGCCAGCAGTGAAGTTGAGGGCCGGCCTGGGGCCAACGTCCTGACTTTC. Protein sequence: CASSEVEGRPGANVLTF.

This rearrangement joins TRBV10-3 to TRBJ1-2, with D maybe TRBD1 (6 bases). The V gene lost 2 bases and the J gene lost 6 bases, with 19 bases spanning the gap. Germline assignment: CDR1 ENHRY and CDR2 SYGVKD. The CDR3 totals 16 residues. The CDR3 here is CAISEPARGRAHGYTF. The CDR3, as DNA: TGTGCCATCAGTGAGCCCGCCAGGGGAAGGGCACATGGCTACACCTTC.

The V and J genes are TRBV7-9 and TRBJ1-5; TRBD1 matches 7 bases. The length of the CDR3 is 14 residues. Losses at the gene ends were 4 bases for V and 4 bases for J; bases not matched to a gene: 4. Per germline, CDR1 SEHNR and CDR2 FQNEAQ (reference sequence). The CDR3 protein is CASSSQGGNQPQHF. The DNA for the CDR3 is TGTGCCAGCAGCTCTCAGGGGGGAAATCAGCCCCAGCATTTT.